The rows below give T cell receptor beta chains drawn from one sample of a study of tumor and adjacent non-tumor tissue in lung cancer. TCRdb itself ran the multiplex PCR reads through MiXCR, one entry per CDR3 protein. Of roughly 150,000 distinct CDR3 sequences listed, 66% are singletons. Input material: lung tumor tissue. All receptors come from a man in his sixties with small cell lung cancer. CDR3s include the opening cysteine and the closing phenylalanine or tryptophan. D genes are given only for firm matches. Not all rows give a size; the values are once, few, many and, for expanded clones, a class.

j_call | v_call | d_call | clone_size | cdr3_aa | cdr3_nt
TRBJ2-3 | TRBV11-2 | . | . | CPSSLDRTDLSTDTQYF | TGTCCCAGCAGCTTAGATCGAACAGACCTAAGCACGGATACGCAGTATTTT
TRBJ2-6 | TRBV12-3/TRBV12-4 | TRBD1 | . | CASSLDRGSGANVLTF | TGTGCCAGCAGCCTCGACAGGGGCTCTGGGGCCAACGTCCTGACTTTC
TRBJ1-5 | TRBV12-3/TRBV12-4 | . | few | CASSPNSGQPQHF | TGTGCCAGCAGCCCCAACTCGGGTCAGCCCCAGCATTTT
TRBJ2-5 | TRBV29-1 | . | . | CSVDRPNSQETQYF | TGCAGCGTAGACCGACCCAATTCCCAAGAGACCCAGTACTTC
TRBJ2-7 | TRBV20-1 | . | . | CSASHPPSERRGEKYF | TGCAGTGCTTCCCATCCGCCTAGCGAAAGGAGAGGCGAGAAGTACTTC
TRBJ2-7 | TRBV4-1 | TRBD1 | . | CASSRHPRTGISYEQYF | TGCGCCAGCAGCCGCCACCCCCGGACAGGAATCTCATACGAGCAGTACTTC
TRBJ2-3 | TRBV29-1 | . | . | CSVDAGKRDRQYF | TGCAGCGTTGACGCAGGGAAGAGGGATAGGCAGTATTTT
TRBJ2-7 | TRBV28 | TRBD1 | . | CVSSGGQSYEQYF | TGTGTCAGCAGTGGGGGACAGTCCTACGAGCAGTATTTC
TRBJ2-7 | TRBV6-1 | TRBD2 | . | CASSETSGIDYEQYF | TGTGCCAGCAGCGAAACTAGCGGGATCGACTACGAGCAGTACTTC
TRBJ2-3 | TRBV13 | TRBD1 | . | CARSHDREDTQYF | TGTGCCAGAAGCCACGACAGGGAAGATACACAGTATTTT
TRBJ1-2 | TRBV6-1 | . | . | CASSGLWGTDYTF | TGTGCCAGCAGTGGACTTTGGGGGACTGACTACACCTTC
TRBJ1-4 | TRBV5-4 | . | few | CASSQTGTPKEKLFF | TGTGCCAGCAGCCAAACCGGGACACCGAAAGAAAAACTGTTTTTT
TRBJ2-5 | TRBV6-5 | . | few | CASSYRYSETQYF | TGTGCCAGCAGTTACAGATACTCGGAGACCCAGTACTTC
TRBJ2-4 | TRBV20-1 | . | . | CSAVRDPKNIQYF | TGCAGTGCTGTGCGGGATCCCAAAAACATTCAGTACTTC
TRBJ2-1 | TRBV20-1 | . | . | CSANVLVANSYNEQFF | TGCAGTGCTAACGTACTAGTGGCAAACTCCTACAATGAGCAGTTCTTC
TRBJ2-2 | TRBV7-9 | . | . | CASSLQGGHGELFF | TGTGCCAGCAGCTTACAGGGAGGACACGGGGAGCTGTTTTTT
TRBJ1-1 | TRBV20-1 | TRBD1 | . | CSAVRDRSEAFF | TGCAGTGCTGTCCGGGACAGGTCTGAAGCTTTCTTT